This T cell receptor (beta chain) came from a study of shared clonotypes between healthy human individuals (TCRdb year 2020). Broadly, across the study: The cohort included a few men and a couple of women between 18 and 49 years of age. Per donor, leukapheresis produced somewhere between about 0.8 and 9 billion PBMCs. To increase sequencing depth and limit assay-specific biases, different laboratories used diverse techniques to prepare libraries and sequence TCR repertoires. For each donor, CD4 naive and CD4 memory were each run on three plates, CD8 naive on two plates, and CD8 memory on one plate. To estimate repertoire size and how much clonotype sharing occurs between individuals, the study deeply sequenced the blood TCR repertoires of 5 or 6 healthy adults.

What the authors observed across the whole study: Even with the large sequencing depth, rarefaction of the sorted-subset datasets indicated that sequencing was incomplete. Sharing across a few donors was observed for around 5% of naive CD4, about 3.2% of naive CD8, about 2.3% of memory CD4, and approximately 0.41% of memory CD8 clonotypes. Clonotypes shared by all four sorted-subset donors showed higher generation probabilities than non-shared clonotypes. Pairwise subsampling led to the expectation that sequencing depth would affect the degree of clonotype sharing among donors. Sampling was restricted to blood, and TCR repertoires in tissue are likely to differ from TCR repertoires in blood. Because the study included a small number of donors, the genetic and exposure-history diversity represented was limited. Naive subsets generally had larger estimated clonotype richness than memory subsets.

Turning to this clone: This clone's antigen is unknown. Base qualities were left out, and no much larger clone turns up one base away.

The CDR3, from cysteine to phenylalanine, totals 13 residues. The read is trimmed to its CDR3 DNA, 39 bases read in frame from base 1. The germline V gene yields SGHVS for CDR1 and FQNEAQ for CDR2. V is trimmed back by 3 bases and J by 7 bases, and the junction contains 2 bases that no gene match accounts for. The donors were healthy, HIV-negative adults with no recently reported acute infections or vaccinations. All donors were Caucasian adults living in Nashville, Tennessee, USA. Magnetic negative selection was used to enrich CD4+ T cells, after which naive cells were positively selected on CD45RA and the negative fraction became the memory subset. Blood was collected by leukapheresis, and PBMCs were isolated by Ficoll-Histopaque density gradient centrifugation and then cryopreserved in liquid nitrogen vapor phase. Purity and quantity of every magnetically sorted T cell population were checked by analytical flow cytometry. Each sorted fraction had its genomic DNA isolated and then quantified by UV absorbance on a Nanodrop 2000c.

Using the deep immunoSEQ assay, TCR CDR3 regions were amplified from genomic DNA by multiplex PCR. For each cell subset, the extracted genomic DNA was distributed evenly across all wells of several immunoSEQ 96-well plates, and each plate served as one replicate. Each replicate PCR for sorted subsets received roughly 200 ng genomic DNA, equal to around 32,000 T cell genomes. The purified libraries were quantified using a Qubit 3.0 fluorometer, sized with a Bioanalyzer 2100, and then quantified again using the KAPA Library Quantification kit. Every immunoSEQ 96-well plate was sequenced on a dedicated single-read 150-cycle Illumina NextSeq 550 flow cell. In the authors' own workflow: Because the immunoSEQ output included only junctional sequences and no quality scores, the filtering could not be the same as the filtering used for full-length reads. To assign V/J genes and CDR3, sequences were annotated using PyIR, a Python wrapper for IgBLAST v1.9, with IMGT germline references. Reads with weak V/J assignments (E-value above 1e-6), missing CDR3, stop codons, out-of-frame junctions, or ambiguous translated residues were removed. V3J clonotypes were defined as sequences sharing an identical inferred V gene, J gene, and CDR3 amino acid sequence. The percentage overlap between two repertoires was calculated by dividing the number of shared unique clonotypes by the size of the smaller repertoire. Repertoire richness was assessed with RTK rarefaction, the Chao1 estimator, and Recon v2.1 estimates of unobserved clonotypes. Generation probabilities for all TCRbeta clonotypes obtained by the gDNA method from four donors were computed using OLGA. Imported from immuneACCESS, the table was reduced by TCRdb to in-frame sequences with V and J called. These copies leave out some clones; in studies compared against another copy, an unresolved V gene accounts for under half, and the cause of the remainder is not known. V and J calls and clone size come straight from that table; D and trimming were deduced from the DNA. The sample includes 950,000 to 1,200,000 clones, with approximately 75% observed a single time. The ten biggest clones cover more than 0.85% of the sample.

This sequence uses TRBV7-8 and TRBJ1-5; the junction holds 8 bases that match TRBD1. This TCR derives from a man between 18 and 29 years old in good health. Some clones in this sample may be carry-over from other donors' samples. Sequencing used memory CD4+ T cells from PBMCs. This specimen's cell subset or site label, interpreted: CD45RA-negative fraction. The DNA reads TGTGCCAGCAGCTTCACAGGGGGACAGCCCCAGCATTTT. Its translation is CASSFTGGQPQHF.